A selection of T cell receptor beta chains follows, all from one sample in a study of T cell responses to AZD1222 COVID-19 vaccine. The method was immunoSEQ multiplex PCR; TCRdb's version includes in-frame clones alone and lacks a portion of them. This sample has 90,000 or so clones, with around nine tenths found just once. Here the sequenced sample was peripheral blood, taken on day 0 of AZD1222 vaccination. The receptors here all came from an adult in good health. Both conserved end residues are part of each CDR3. The D gene is left open where the match is weak. Size is omitted from some rows. Given values are once, few, many or a class for expanded clones.

TRBV5-5,-,TRBD1,TRBJ1-5,CASSRTGDQPQHF,TGTGCCAGCAGCCGGACAGGGGATCAGCCCCAGCATTTT
TRBV4-1,few,-,TRBJ1-2,CASSQGTAHYGYTF,TGCGCCAGCAGCCAAGGGACCGCGCATTATGGCTACACCTTC
TRBV7-6,-,-,TRBJ1-1,CASGASLGTEAFF,TGTGCCAGCGGAGCCTCGTTAGGCACTGAAGCTTTCTTT
TRBV18,once,TRBD1,TRBJ1-5,CASSPLSRGFQPQHF,TGTGCCAGCTCACCACTCTCCAGGGGGTTTCAGCCCCAGCATTTT
TRBV4-2,once,-,TRBJ2-1,CASSHLAGEQFF,TGTGCCAGCAGCCATCTGGCCGGGGAGCAGTTCTTC
TRBV4-3,-,TRBD1,TRBJ1-2,CASSQDRAYGYTF,TGCGCCAGCAGTCAGGACAGGGCCTATGGCTACACCTTC
TRBV28,-,-,TRBJ2-1,CASSFPAGTANEQFF,TGTGCCAGCAGTTTCCCGGCAGGGACGGCCAATGAGCAGTTCTTC
TRBV7-9,-,-,TRBJ1-2,CASSLLSGYTF,TGTGCCAGCAGCTTATTATCCGGCTACACCTTC
TRBV4-3,-,-,TRBJ1-2,CASSQDWGGYGYTF,TGCGCCAGCAGCCAAGATTGGGGGGGCTATGGCTACACCTTC
TRBV19,-,-,TRBJ1-1,CASRVSTGRGTEAFF,TGTGCCAGTAGGGTTTCAACAGGGAGAGGCACTGAAGCTTTCTTT
TRBV4-3,once,-,TRBJ2-7,CASSQGLGLDGSSYEQYF,TGCGCCAGCAGCCAAGGTCTGGGACTGGACGGGAGCTCCTACGAGCAGTACTTC
TRBV20-1,-,TRBD1,TRBJ1-2,CSTDRVYGYTF,TGCAGTACGGACAGGGTCTATGGCTACACCTTC
TRBV6-2/TRBV6-3,-,-,TRBJ2-2,CASSYSFGLTGELFF,TGTGCCAGCAGTTACTCCTTTGGGCTCACCGGGGAGCTGTTTTTT
TRBV12-3/TRBV12-4,-,-,TRBJ1-1,CASSRGVNTEAFF,TGTGCCAGCAGTCGGGGGGTTAACACTGAAGCTTTCTTT
TRBV18,-,TRBD1,TRBJ1-2,CASSPLGGTGKEGYTF,TGTGCCAGCTCACCGCTCGGCGGGACAGGAAAAGAGGGCTACACCTTC
TRBV29-1,-,-,TRBJ1-4,CSVQTNEKLFF,TGCAGCGTTCAAACTAATGAAAAACTGTTTTTT
TRBV7-9,-,TRBD1,TRBJ1-4,CASSPDRGPNEKLFF,TGTGCCAGCAGCCCGGACAGGGGTCCTAATGAAAAACTGTTTTTT
TRBV5-1,-,TRBD1,TRBJ1-2,CASSLDDGGTGLDYGYTF,TGCGCCAGCAGCTTGGATGATGGGGGGACAGGCTTGGACTATGGCTACACCTTC
TRBV5-5,-,-,TRBJ2-7,CASSLGSDSGNEQYF,TGTGCCAGCAGCTTGGGGAGCGACTCTGGGAACGAGCAGTACTTC
TRBV7-2,-,-,TRBJ1-1,CASILGRASAEAFF,TGTGCCAGCATCCTCGGACGGGCTTCGGCTGAAGCTTTCTTT
TRBV6-6,-,-,TRBJ1-3,CASSDDLSSGNTIYF,TGTGCCAGCAGTGATGATCTTAGCTCTGGAAACACCATATATTTT
TRBV5-1,-,TRBD1,TRBJ1-2,CASSFGDRGYGYTF,TGCGCCAGCAGCTTCGGGGACAGGGGCTATGGCTACACCTTC
TRBV28,-,TRBD1,TRBJ1-2,CASSLRSKGDRGDYGYTF,TGTGCCAGCAGTTTAAGGTCGAAGGGGGACAGGGGTGACTATGGCTACACCTTC
TRBV7-6,-,-,TRBJ2-5,CASSLNAIGGQETQYF,TGTGCCAGCAGCTTAAATGCGATAGGGGGTCAAGAGACCCAGTACTTC
TRBV7-9,-,-,TRBJ2-2,CASSFQETGELFF,TGTGCCAGCAGCTTTCAGGAAACCGGGGAGCTGTTTTTT
TRBV28,-,-,TRBJ2-3,CASSPGLDTDTQYF,TGTGCCAGCAGCCCGGGACTGGACACAGATACGCAGTATTTT
TRBV4-2,-,-,TRBJ2-7,CASSQGDGTYEQYF,TGTGCCAGCAGCCAAGGGGACGGGACCTACGAGCAGTACTTC
TRBV19,-,-,TRBJ2-7,CASSGRGLYEQYF,TGTGCCAGTAGTGGGCGGGGCCTCTACGAGCAGTACTTC
TRBV9,-,-,TRBJ2-7,CASSVGNSFYEQYF,TGTGCCAGCAGCGTAGGGAATAGCTTCTACGAGCAGTACTTC
TRBV12-3/TRBV12-4,few,TRBD1,TRBJ2-7,CASNQGARYEQYF,TGTGCCAGCAACCAGGGGGCACGATACGAGCAGTACTTC
TRBV3-1/TRBV3-2,-,TRBD2,TRBJ2-3,CASSLGTSGATDTQYF,TGTGCCAGCAGCCTCGGGACTAGCGGGGCCACAGATACGCAGTATTTT
TRBV5-1,-,-,TRBJ1-6,CASSLAADNSPLHF,TGCGCCAGCAGCTTAGCGGCAGATAATTCACCCCTCCACTTT
TRBV6-2/TRBV6-3,-,-,TRBJ2-7,CASSYMAGDSREQYF,TGTGCCAGCAGTTACATGGCAGGGGATAGTCGAGAGCAGTACTTC
TRBV6-2/TRBV6-3,-,-,TRBJ1-2,CASTPGQTTYGYTF,TGTGCCAGCACCCCGGGACAAACAACCTATGGCTACACCTTC
TRBV19,-,TRBD1,TRBJ1-1,CASSTQTGRNTEAFF,TGTGCCAGTAGTACCCAGACAGGGAGGAACACTGAAGCTTTCTTT
TRBV2,-,-,TRBJ2-7,CASRAGGIPYEQYF,TGTGCCAGCAGGGCGGGTGGTATCCCCTACGAGCAGTACTTC
TRBV7-8,-,-,TRBJ1-1,CASSLGGSTEAFF,TGTGCCAGCAGCTTAGGAGGTTCCACTGAAGCTTTCTTT
TRBV6-4,-,-,TRBJ1-4,CARSFGDYSTNEKLFF,TGTGCCAGGTCCTTTGGGGACTACTCAACTAATGAAAAACTGTTTTTT
TRBV5-8,few,-,TRBJ2-1,CASSHVYNEQFF,TGTGCCAGCAGCCACGTCTACAATGAGCAGTTCTTC
TRBV5-4,-,-,TRBJ2-2,CASSLKAGNTGELFF,TGTGCCAGCAGCTTAAAAGCAGGGAACACCGGGGAGCTGTTTTTT
TRBV12-3/TRBV12-4,few,-,TRBJ2-1,CASSLVWGEQFF,TGTGCCAGCAGTTTGGTGTGGGGCGAGCAGTTCTTC
TRBV2,-,TRBD1,TRBJ1-1,CARRQGPNTEAFF,TGTGCCAGAAGACAGGGACCGAACACTGAAGCTTTCTTT
TRBV9,few,TRBD1,TRBJ1-1,CASSTRQGEPNTEAFF,TGTGCCAGCAGCACCCGACAGGGCGAACCCAACACTGAAGCTTTCTTT
TRBV28,once,-,TRBJ1-3,CASSLSHSGGNTIYF,TGTGCCAGCAGCCTCAGTCACTCGGGGGGAAACACCATATATTTT